These T cell receptor beta chains were read from a single sample in a study of Ad26.COV2.S vaccination and SARS-CoV-2 variants. The assay was immunoSEQ multiplex PCR, and TCRdb's table has in-frame clones only and misses some. This sample carries about 470,000 clones, roughly 91% of them seen once, and the ten largest clones take less than 4.5%. The starting material was peripheral blood, obtained in a trial of Ad26.COV2.S vaccine versus placebo. The receptor source for this set is a person aged 18-60 years who received the Ad26.COV2.S COVID-19 vaccine or a placebo. CDR3s include the opening cysteine and the closing phenylalanine or tryptophan. The D gene is left open where the match is weak. Size is omitted from some rows. Given values are once, few, many or a class for expanded clones.

abundance,j_gene,v_gene,d_gene,CDR3nt,CDR3aa
-,TRBJ2-2,TRBV6-2/TRBV6-3,-,TGTGCCAGCAGTCACGGGACCGTCGGGGAGCTGTTTTTT,CASSHGTVGELFF
-,TRBJ2-7,TRBV27,-,TGTGCCAGCAGGGGACGTTCAGCCTACGAGCAGTACTTC,CASRGRSAYEQYF
-,TRBJ1-3,TRBV4-2,-,TGTGCCAGCAGCCAAGCTAATCCCATGGGAAACACCATATATTTT,CASSQANPMGNTIYF
-,TRBJ1-5,TRBV10-3,TRBD1,TGTGCCATCAGTCCAGACAGGGTCAATCAGCCCCAGCATTTT,CAISPDRVNQPQHF
-,TRBJ2-3,TRBV11-2,-,TGTGCCAGCAGCCCCGGAGCGAACGCAGATACGCAGTATTTT,CASSPGANADTQYF
-,TRBJ2-2,TRBV5-1,-,TGCGCCAGCAGACCCAGCAGCACAGGAGCCGGGGAGCTGTTTTTT,CASRPSSTGAGELFF
-,TRBJ1-2,TRBV7-9,-,TGTGCCAGCAGCCTACGGGGGGGCCACTACACCTTC,CASSLRGGHYTF
-,TRBJ1-6,TRBV13,-,TGTGCCAGCAGTCTAGGGGCGGACAGTGGATCCCTCCACTTT,CASSLGADSGSLHF
few,TRBJ1-1,TRBV4-1,-,TGCGCCAGCAGCCAAGATCGGCAGGGTGGCACTGAAGCTTTCTTT,CASSQDRQGGTEAFF
-,TRBJ1-2,TRBV6-5,TRBD1,TGTGCCAGCATGGGGGACAGCTATGGCTACACCTTC,CASMGDSYGYTF
-,TRBJ2-3,TRBV10-2,TRBD2,TGCGCCAGCACGAGGGGACTAGCGGGAGCAGATACGCAGTATTTT,CASTRGLAGADTQYF
-,TRBJ2-5,TRBV14,TRBD2,TGTGCCAGCAGCCAAGATGTTTCCCCACTAGCGGGAGACGATTCTGAGACCCAGTACTTC,CASSQDVSPLAGDDSETQYF
-,TRBJ2-2,TRBV1,-,TGCACCAGCAGCCCACTAGAAGGGACGGAGAACACCGGGGAGCTGTTTTTT,CTSSPLEGTENTGELFF
-,TRBJ2-7,TRBV28,-,TGTGCCAGCAGCTTGGCTGCTCCCTTGGGGCAGTACTTC,CASSLAAPLGQYF
-,TRBJ2-1,TRBV18,TRBD1,TGTGCCAGCTCACCCTCGGGACAGCCAATTGGGGAGCAGTTCTTC,CASSPSGQPIGEQFF
-,TRBJ2-7,TRBV18,TRBD1,TGTGCCAGCTCACCACGGGACAGGGGGCACTACGAGCAGTACTTC,CASSPRDRGHYEQYF
once,TRBJ2-5,TRBV6-7,-,TGTGCCAGCAGTTACCCACCCGCGGGAGAGGTCGAACAGGGAGAGACCCAGTACTTC,CASSYPPAGEVEQGETQYF
-,TRBJ2-1,TRBV27,-,TGTGCCAGCCTGACTAGTTTCGGTGAGCAGTTCTTC,CASLTSFGEQFF